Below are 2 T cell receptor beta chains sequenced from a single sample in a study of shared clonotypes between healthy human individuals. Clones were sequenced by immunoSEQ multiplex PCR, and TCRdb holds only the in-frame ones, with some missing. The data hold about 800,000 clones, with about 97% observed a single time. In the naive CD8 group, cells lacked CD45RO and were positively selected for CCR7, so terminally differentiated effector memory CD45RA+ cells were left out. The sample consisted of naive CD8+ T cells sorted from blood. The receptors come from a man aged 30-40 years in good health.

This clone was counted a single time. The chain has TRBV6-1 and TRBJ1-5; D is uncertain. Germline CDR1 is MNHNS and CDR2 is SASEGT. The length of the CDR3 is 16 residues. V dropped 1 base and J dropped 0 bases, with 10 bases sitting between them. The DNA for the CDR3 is TGTGCCAGCAGTGAAGGTATGAGAAATAGCAATCAGCCCCAGCATTTT. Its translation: CASSEGMRNSNQPQHF.

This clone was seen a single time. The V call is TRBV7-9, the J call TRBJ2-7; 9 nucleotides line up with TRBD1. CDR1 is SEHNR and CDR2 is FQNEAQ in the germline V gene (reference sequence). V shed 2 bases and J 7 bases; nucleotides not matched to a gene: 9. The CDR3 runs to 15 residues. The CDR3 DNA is TGTGCCAGCAGCTTATCGGACAGGGGTTCTAGGGAGCAGTACTTC. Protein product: CASSLSDRGSREQYF.